This TCR beta chain was obtained from a study of blood T cell repertoires in COVID-19 (TCRdb year 2020). Study-level background: Samples from collaborators originated in the United States, Italy and Spain and spanned both the acute and convalescent phases of COVID-19. The prospective study material was composed of cDNA or gDNA derived from T cells, B-cell-depleted T cells, or PBMCs. The dataset comprised deeply sampled blood TCRbeta repertoires from subjects exposed to, actively infected with, or recovered from COVID-19. A freely available public database, intended as a resource for researchers studying the immune response to SARS-CoV-2, is where the repertoires were released. The samples were drawn from two sources: the first 160 participants of the ongoing ImmuneRACE study, and 1,000 to 1,500 subjects contributed by 6 global collaborators. Sample metadata almost always included a de-identified subject ID, COVID-19 status, age in years and sex. Where available, HLA class I and class II types were obtained from metadata supplied by the sample provider rather than from assay-based typing. What the study reported, not specific to this receptor: How much clinical and demographic metadata was included differed by source and by participant, and the metadata was provided uncurated.

The CDR3 numbers 18 residues from cysteine through phenylalanine. The kept DNA is CDR3 alone, 54 bases in frame from the first base. CDR1 and CDR2, per the germline V gene, are MDHEN and SYDVKM. Relative to germline, V is 4 bases shorter and J is 2 bases shorter, with 18 bases between their ends. In the prospective study, participants were roughly 18 to 95 years old, resided in 20 to 30 geographic areas of the United States, and were enrolled through a virtual design. In the prospective study, participants were assigned to cohorts based on the clinical history participants reported in a screening survey and a study questionnaire. In the prospective study, whole blood, serum and a nasopharyngeal or oropharyngeal swab were collected from each participant by mobile phlebotomists. Over an approximately 2-month period, participants in the prospective study had the option of providing additional blood draws and questionnaires. Blood samples from the prospective study were shipped frozen or at room temperature prior to DNA extraction.

The immunoSEQ Assay, a bias-controlled multiplex PCR, was used to amplify TCRbeta CDR3 regions from genomic DNA. The study's processing was this. Nucleated cell counts per sample were estimated from amplification of reference gene primers within the assay. To quantify the absolute abundance of each unique TCRbeta CDR3 rearrangement, sequence reads were collapsed and filtered. Productive Simpson clonality was computed per sample as the square root of Simpson's diversity index over productive rearrangements. As stored in TCRdb, this immuneACCESS dataset retains in-frame rearrangements with V and J assigned. A fraction of the clones does not appear; measured against another copy, unresolved V genes explain less than half of the discrepancy, and the remainder lacks a known reason. Clone size and the V and J calls come from that table; the DNA yielded D and trimming. Present in this sample are 200,000 to 300,000 clones, about 87% of which were seen just once. Just over 2.5% of the sample lies in the top ten.

Comments on this clone: Which antigen it targets is not known. Base qualities are missing; no much larger clone stands one base away.

The clonotype originates from a woman in her thirties with acute COVID-19. The material sequenced was PBMCs or T cells enriched from blood (not recorded which). The rearranged chain carries TRBV28 and TRBJ1-6, and possibly TRBD1, on 6 matching bases. The DNA reads TGTGCCAGCAGTTCCCCCGGGAACGGGGGGCCCTATAATTCACCCCTCCACTTT. Its translation is CASSSPGNGGPYNSPLHF.